This T cell receptor (beta chain) was documented in a study of shared clonotypes between healthy human individuals. In the study overall: Three plates were used per donor for CD4 naive, three for CD4 memory, two for CD8 naive and one for CD8 memory. General study results and limits: The small donor group covered limited genetic and exposure diversity. Clonotype sharing among donors, it was expected, would be affected by sequencing depth.

V lost 6 bases and J lost 6, with 3 bases in between. CDR3 size: 11 residues. The germline V gene encodes CDR1 MNHEY and CDR2 SVGAGI. The authors split each subset's genomic DNA evenly across several immunoSEQ plates. Measured with immunoSEQ multiplex PCR; TCRdb has only the in-frame clones, and not every one. Among 2 million to 2.5 million clones listed, under 97% were seen once. This clone was counted a few times. Its cognate antigen is unknown. This same CDR3 is encoded by further DNA sequences in the sample. The chain couples TRBV6-5 to TRBJ1-6; no definite D call. Sequencing input: naive CD4+ T cells sorted from blood. Subset here: CD45RA+ positively selected. The sequence came from a man aged 18 to 30 in good health. The CDR3 DNA reads TGTGCCAGCAGGGGTAATTCACCCCTCCACTTT. Encoded protein: CASRGNSPLHF.